What follows are 6 T cell receptor beta chains derived from one specimen sequenced in a study of Ad26.COV2.S vaccination and SARS-CoV-2 variants. Documented treatment: 19 received Ad26.COV2.S at low or high dose, single or two shots; roughly 5 received placebo; per-sample allocation not given. Samples were taken on day 63 after the first vaccine or placebo injection. Assay used: immunoSEQ multiplex PCR; TCRdb lists only in-frame clones, some missing. The sample includes roughly 350,000 clones, around 86% of them seen just once. The sequenced sample was peripheral blood, obtained in a trial of Ad26.COV2.S vaccine versus placebo. All receptors come from a person aged 18-60 years who received the Ad26.COV2.S COVID-19 vaccine or a placebo.

The CDR3 sequence: CASSAVASGTDTQYF. As DNA, the CDR3 is TGCGCCAGCAGCGCAGTAGCTAGCGGCACAGATACGCAGTATTTT. The chain couples TRBV5-1 to TRBJ2-3, with a tentative D call TRBD2 (6 bases). CDR1 and CDR2 from the germline V gene are SGHRS and YFSETQ. V lost 4 bases to trimming and J lost 1 base, with 13 bases between them. The CDR3 loop spans 15 amino acids. Using reference TRBV5-1 and TRBJ2-3 for the parts outside the CDR3, the full variable domain is KAGVTQTPRYLIKTRGQQVTLSCSPISGHRSVSWYQQTPGQGLQFLFEYFSETQRNKGNFPGRFSGRQFSNSRSEMNVSTLELGDSALYLCASSAVASGTDTQYFGPGTRLTVL.

The gene calls are TRBV3-1 (or the pseudogene TRBV3-2) and TRBJ2-7, with D tentatively TRBD1 (6 bases). Between the trimmed V and J ends, which lost 0 bases and 4 bases, there was a span of 13 bases. CDR3 length: 15 residues. Looked up from germline, CDR1 is LGHDT and CDR2 is YNNKEL (reference sequence). The DNA for the CDR3 is TGTGCCAGCAGCCAAGAAGTGGGGGCGCATTACGAGCAGTACTTC. Its translation is CASSQEVGAHYEQYF.

This chain connects TRBV6-5 to TRBJ1-4; tentatively, D is TRBD1 (6 bases). This CDR3 comprises 14 residues. V was cut by 10 bases and J by 6 bases, with 18 bases left in between. CDR1 is MNHEY and CDR2 is SVGAGI in the germline V gene. The CDR3 DNA follows: TGTGCCACCGCAGGGGACGAGGGCGATGAAAAACTGTTTTTT. It codes for CATAGDEGDEKLFF.

The chain couples TRBV7-3 to TRBJ1-3; no clear D gene. The CDR3 consists of 16 residues. CDR1 is SGHTA and CDR2 is FQGTGA in the germline V gene. Trimming pared 2 bases from V and 0 bases from J, leaving 11 bases between. The CDR3 here is CASSLSPPSSGNTIYF. CDR3 bases: TGTGCCAGCAGCTTATCGCCGCCGAGCTCTGGAAACACCATATATTTT. The full variable domain, in which reference TRBV7-3 and TRBJ1-3 provide the parts outside the CDR3, is GAGVSQTPSNKVTEKGKYVELRCDPISGHTALYWYRQSLGQGPEFLIYFQGTGAADDSGLPNDRFFAVRPEGSVSTLKIQRTERGDSAVYLCASSLSPPSSGNTIYFGEGSWLTVV.

The V gene is TRBV19, the J gene TRBJ1-2; 10 bases are a match to TRBD1. Germline V gene data show CDR1 as LNHDA and CDR2 as SQIVND (reference sequence). The CDR3 is made up of 15 amino acids. The ends lost 1 base at V and 6 bases at J; junction bases unmatched: 5. CDR3 region: CASSIVGQGRDGYTF. As DNA, the CDR3 is TGTGCCAGTAGTATAGTGGGACAGGGGCGCGATGGCTACACCTTC.

The chain uses TRBV5-1 and TRBJ2-3; 11 bases line up with TRBD2. The V and J ends lost 4 bases and 6 bases, in that order; junction bases with no gene match: 22. The CDR3 runs to 20 residues. CDR1 SGHRS and CDR2 YFSETQ come from the germline V gene. CDR3 amino acids: CASSPAGWFSGGANSDTQYF. The CDR3 coding sequence is TGCGCCAGCAGCCCGGCGGGTTGGTTTAGCGGGGGGGCCAACAGTGATACGCAGTATTTT.